The rows below give T cell receptor beta chains drawn from one sample of a study of TIL therapy for anti-PD-1-resistant metastatic lung cancer. Only in-frame clones appear in the TCRdb table, and some are missing; sequencing was by immunoSEQ multiplex PCR. Found here are 36,000 or so clones, around 70% of them singletons; the top ten hold about 6%. The sequenced sample was blood, obtained at baseline. The receptors derive from a person between 25 and 79 years old with non-small cell lung cancer. CDR3s include the opening cysteine and the closing phenylalanine or tryptophan. Each record gives: D gene, J gene, V gene, clone size, CDR3 protein, CDR3 DNA. The D gene is left open where the match is weak. Clone sizes are given selectively: once, few, many, or a class where the clone is expanded.

D gene: .
J gene: TRBJ2-7
V gene: TRBV6-5
clone size: .
CDR3 protein: CASSYSGPYEQYF
CDR3 DNA: TGTGCCAGCAGTTACTCGGGTCCCTACGAGCAGTACTTC

D gene: TRBD1
J gene: TRBJ2-7
V gene: TRBV28
clone size: .
CDR3 protein: CASSLQGQGLNEQYF
CDR3 DNA: TGTGCCAGCAGTTTACAGGGACAGGGTCTAAACGAGCAGTACTTC

D gene: .
J gene: TRBJ1-2
V gene: TRBV4-2
clone size: .
CDR3 protein: CASSQHVRGVGYGYTF
CDR3 DNA: TGTGCCAGCAGCCAGCACGTCAGGGGAGTAGGCTATGGCTACACCTTC

D gene: .
J gene: TRBJ2-2
V gene: TRBV2
clone size: .
CDR3 protein: CASSPHLRTANTGELFF
CDR3 DNA: TGTGCCAGCAGTCCTCACCTCAGGACAGCGAACACCGGGGAGCTGTTTTTT

D gene: TRBD2
J gene: TRBJ2-2
V gene: TRBV11-2
clone size: .
CDR3 protein: CASSLTSGGSNTGELFF
CDR3 DNA: TGTGCCAGCAGCTTGACTAGCGGGGGGTCGAACACCGGGGAGCTGTTTTTT

D gene: .
J gene: TRBJ1-2
V gene: TRBV6-1
clone size: .
CDR3 protein: CASSTPLRLRGYTF
CDR3 DNA: TGTGCCAGCAGCACCCCCCTAAGGCTCCGTGGCTACACCTTC

D gene: .
J gene: TRBJ1-3
V gene: TRBV10-3
clone size: .
CDR3 protein: CAISEEGTSGNTIYF
CDR3 DNA: TGTGCCATCAGTGAGGAGGGGACCTCTGGAAACACCATATATTTT

D gene: .
J gene: TRBJ1-1
V gene: TRBV7-9
clone size: .
CDR3 protein: CASSPGGWGANTEAFF
CDR3 DNA: TGTGCCAGCAGCCCCGGGGGGTGGGGCGCGAACACTGAAGCTTTCTTT

D gene: .
J gene: TRBJ1-2
V gene: TRBV27
clone size: .
CDR3 protein: CASSYSTSPGYTF
CDR3 DNA: TGTGCCAGCAGTTATTCCACTTCACCAGGCTACACCTTC

D gene: TRBD2
J gene: TRBJ2-3
V gene: TRBV27
clone size: .
CDR3 protein: CASRTLAGVGTDTQYF
CDR3 DNA: TGTGCCAGCAGAACATTAGCGGGAGTCGGCACAGATACGCAGTATTTT

D gene: .
J gene: TRBJ1-3
V gene: TRBV19
clone size: .
CDR3 protein: CASSMGNSGNTIYF
CDR3 DNA: TGTGCCAGTAGTATGGGCAACTCTGGAAACACCATATATTTT

D gene: .
J gene: TRBJ2-1
V gene: TRBV6-1
clone size: once
CDR3 protein: CASSPGRTSYNEQFF
CDR3 DNA: TGTGCCAGCAGTCCGGGACGGACATCCTACAATGAGCAGTTCTTC

D gene: .
J gene: TRBJ1-1
V gene: TRBV27
clone size: .
CDR3 protein: CASSRQGSEAFF
CDR3 DNA: TGTGCCAGCAGCCGCCAGGGTTCTGAAGCTTTCTTT

D gene: TRBD2
J gene: TRBJ2-7
V gene: TRBV7-3
clone size: .
CDR3 protein: CASSLYPTSGRSEQYF
CDR3 DNA: TGTGCCAGCAGCTTATACCCGACTAGCGGGAGGTCCGAGCAGTACTTC

D gene: .
J gene: TRBJ1-4
V gene: TRBV6-6
clone size: .
CDR3 protein: CASSYHGRAYDEKLFF
CDR3 DNA: TGTGCCAGCAGTTACCACGGACGGGCATATGATGAAAAACTGTTTTTT

D gene: .
J gene: TRBJ1-5
V gene: TRBV21-1
clone size: .
CDR3 protein: CASSKGQGLQQPQHF
CDR3 DNA: TGTGCCAGCAGCAAAGGACAGGGGTTACAACAGCCCCAGCATTTT

D gene: .
J gene: TRBJ2-7
V gene: TRBV6-5
clone size: few
CDR3 protein: CASSRPQGGEQYF
CDR3 DNA: TGTGCCAGCAGTAGACCGCAGGGTGGCGAGCAGTACTTC

D gene: .
J gene: TRBJ2-1
V gene: TRBV30
clone size: .
CDR3 protein: CAWRGDRSEGEQFF
CDR3 DNA: TGTGCCTGGAGGGGAGACAGGTCGGAGGGTGAGCAGTTCTTC

D gene: TRBD2
J gene: TRBJ2-3
V gene: TRBV7-9
clone size: .
CDR3 protein: CASSLVVAGGTDTQYF
CDR3 DNA: TGTGCCAGCAGCTTAGTGGTAGCGGGGGGCACAGATACGCAGTATTTT

D gene: .
J gene: TRBJ2-5
V gene: TRBV4-3
clone size: .
CDR3 protein: CASSQDLSRAETQYF
CDR3 DNA: TGCGCCAGCAGCCAAGATTTATCCAGGGCAGAGACCCAGTACTTC

D gene: .
J gene: TRBJ1-4
V gene: TRBV5-4
clone size: few
CDR3 protein: CASSLVGVEKLFF
CDR3 DNA: TGTGCCAGCAGCTTGGTTGGGGTGGAAAAACTGTTTTTT

D gene: .
J gene: TRBJ2-7
V gene: TRBV7-9
clone size: .
CDR3 protein: CASSLGVGLVEQYF
CDR3 DNA: TGTGCCAGCAGCTTAGGCGTGGGCCTCGTGGAGCAGTACTTC

D gene: .
J gene: TRBJ2-7
V gene: TRBV18
clone size: few
CDR3 protein: CASSPETYEQYF
CDR3 DNA: TGTGCCAGCTCACCCGAAACCTACGAGCAGTACTTC

D gene: TRBD2
J gene: TRBJ2-1
V gene: TRBV5-6
clone size: once
CDR3 protein: CASSFRVSGSYNEQFF
CDR3 DNA: TGTGCCAGCAGCTTCCGTGTTAGCGGGTCGTACAATGAGCAGTTCTTC

D gene: TRBD2
J gene: TRBJ2-5
V gene: TRBV7-2
clone size: .
CDR3 protein: CASSFGLALETQYF
CDR3 DNA: TGTGCCAGCAGCTTTGGACTAGCGCTTGAGACCCAGTACTTC

D gene: .
J gene: TRBJ2-5
V gene: TRBV9
clone size: .
CDR3 protein: CASSVGGETQYF
CDR3 DNA: TGTGCCAGCAGCGTAGGGGGAGAGACCCAGTACTTC

D gene: TRBD1
J gene: TRBJ1-6
V gene: TRBV7-2
clone size: few
CDR3 protein: CATGTGDSPLHF
CDR3 DNA: TGTGCCACCGGGACAGGGGATTCACCCCTCCACTTT

D gene: TRBD1
J gene: TRBJ1-5
V gene: TRBV2
clone size: .
CDR3 protein: CASSDRGRQPQHF
CDR3 DNA: TGTGCCAGCAGTGACAGGGGGCGTCAGCCCCAGCATTTT

D gene: .
J gene: TRBJ1-1
V gene: TRBV4-1
clone size: .
CDR3 protein: CASSLWMGTEAFF
CDR3 DNA: TGCGCCAGCAGCCTCTGGATGGGCACTGAAGCTTTCTTT